Below are 2 T cell receptor beta chains sequenced from a single sample in a study of shared clonotypes between healthy human individuals. Some clones are missing from TCRdb's copy, which holds only in-frame ones; the method was immunoSEQ multiplex PCR. The data hold fewer than 850,000 clones, with 90% to 98% observed a single time. Naive CD8 populations comprised CD45RO-negative cells positively selected for CCR7, excluding terminally differentiated effector memory CD45RA+ cells. Sequencing was performed on naive CD8+ T cells sorted from blood. The receptors were gathered from a young man in good health.

This chain links TRBV18 with TRBJ2-7, with TRBD1 identical over 7 bases. V shed 5 bases, J shed 3 bases, and the junction held 4 bases outside the gene matches. Germline V gene lookup returns CDR1 KGHSH and CDR2 LQKENI. The CDR3 runs 13 residues. CDR3 coding DNA: TGTGCCAGCTCAGGGGACAGAGTCTACGAGCAGTACTTC. Protein sequence: CASSGDRVYEQYF.

J is TRBJ1-2 and V is TRBV7-9; D remains unclear. Germline V CDR1 and CDR2: SEHNR, FQNEAQ (reference sequence). The CDR3 spans 15 residues. V was cut by 1 base and J by 0 bases, with 9 bases left in between. In DNA form, the CDR3 reads TGTGCCAGCAGCTTAGAGGGCAGAACTAACTATGGCTACACCTTC. The encoded protein is CASSLEGRTNYGYTF.